This is a list of T cell receptor beta chains from one sample in a study of identical twins. TCRdb processed the 5' RACE reads anew with MiXCR; each CDR3 protein has one entry. The sample has 250,000 or so distinct CDR3 sequences, roughly 13% seen once. These same records also appear under a second study, on yellow fever vaccine responses in identical twins.

The sequenced sample was memory (CD45RO+) T cells sorted from blood. The receptors stem from a young woman in good health. Both conserved end residues are part of each CDR3. Each record gives: CDR3 DNA, CDR3 protein, V gene, J gene, clone size, D gene. A D gene is named only where the DNA matches it firmly. Clone sizes are given selectively: once, few, many, or a class where the clone is expanded.

TGTGCCAGCAGCGCCGGACTACAAGAGACCCAGTACTTC	CASSAGLQETQYF	TRBV9	TRBJ2-5	few	.
TGCAGTGCTAGAGATTTCGGGGAAAGCTCCTACGAGCAGTACTTC	CSARDFGESSYEQYF	TRBV20-1	TRBJ2-7	many	.
TGTGCCAGCAGTCCCTCCCGGGATTCACCCCTCCACTTT	CASSPSRDSPLHF	TRBV12-3/TRBV12-4	TRBJ1-6	many	.
TGTGCCAGCAGTCCCTATTTAGGGAAGGCGGGCGGAGGTGAGCAGTTCTTC	CASSPYLGKAGGGEQFF	TRBV28	TRBJ2-1	few	.
TGCGCCAGCAGCCCTCGGGCTAGCGGGAAGGACACCGGGGAGCTGTTTTTT	CASSPRASGKDTGELFF	TRBV5-1	TRBJ2-2	many	TRBD2
TGTGCCAGCAGCATCCCCGGGGATACGCAGTATTTT	CASSIPGDTQYF	TRBV7-2	TRBJ2-3	.	.
TGTGCCAGCAGACAGCGGACAGCAACCGGGACTAGCGGGATTTACGAGCAGTACTTC	CASRQRTATGTSGIYEQYF	TRBV6-1	TRBJ2-7	.	TRBD2
TGCAGCGCTGGACAGGGGGCTATTATGAACACTGAAGCTTTCTTT	CSAGQGAIMNTEAFF	TRBV29-1	TRBJ1-1	many	TRBD1
TGTGCCAGCAAACGGGAGTTCGCGGCAGATACGCAGTATTTT	CASKREFAADTQYF	TRBV6-1	TRBJ2-3	.	.
TGTGCCAGCAGCCGACAGGACTGGGGGGCAACTAATGAAAAACTGTTTTTT	CASSRQDWGATNEKLFF	TRBV6-1	TRBJ1-4	few	.
TGTGCCAGCAGCTTAGGGTTAGGACAGGGCTATGAGCAGTTCTTC	CASSLGLGQGYEQFF	TRBV11-3	TRBJ2-1	few	TRBD1
TGTGCCAGCAGCCCTACCGGGCGGGGGACTATCTCCTACAATGAGCAGTTCTTC	CASSPTGRGTISYNEQFF	TRBV3-1	TRBJ2-1	many	TRBD2
TGTGCCAGCAGCGACAGGGTTGCCTACAATGAGCAGTTCTTC	CASSDRVAYNEQFF	TRBV6-2/TRBV6-3	TRBJ2-1	once	TRBD1
TGCAGTGCCAGACTAAAAACTAGCGGGGCCCTCAATGAGCAGTTCTTC	CSARLKTSGALNEQFF	TRBV20-1	TRBJ2-1	many	TRBD2
TGTGCCAGCAGCGCCCAATCGGACCGCTCCTACGAGCAGTACTTC	CASSAQSDRSYEQYF	TRBV7-9	TRBJ2-7	few	.
TGTGCCAGCAGCTTAGGCGACAGGACCGGGGAGCTGTTTTTT	CASSLGDRTGELFF	TRBV7-9	TRBJ2-2	.	.
TGTGCCAGCAGCTTAACGGGACAGGGGAGGCTCAATGAGCAGTTCTTC	CASSLTGQGRLNEQFF	TRBV7-6	TRBJ2-1	.	TRBD1
TGTGCCAGCAGCGTAGTCTCCCCCGGACATGGCAATCAGCCCCAGCATTTT	CASSVVSPGHGNQPQHF	TRBV9	TRBJ1-5	few	.
TGCGCCAGCAGCTTGGGGAATCTGGGGGGCGGGAGACGGGATGAGCAGTTCTTC	CASSLGNLGGGRRDEQFF	TRBV5-1	TRBJ2-1	few	.
TGTGCCAGCAGACCAGCGGGACAGAACTATGGCTACACCTTC	CASRPAGQNYGYTF	TRBV12-3/TRBV12-4	TRBJ1-2	.	TRBD1
TGTGCCAGCTCACCTTATCCCGGGGAGCTGTTTTTT	CASSPYPGELFF	TRBV18	TRBJ2-2	few	.
TGTGCCAGCAGTTTATCATGGCTAGCGGGTAATGAGCAGTTCTTC	CASSLSWLAGNEQFF	TRBV27	TRBJ2-1	few	TRBD2
TGTGCCAGCAGCTTAGGGTCTAGCGGCCAGTACTTC	CASSLGSSGQYF	TRBV11-2	TRBJ2-4	.	TRBD2
TGCGCCAGCAGCCAAGGCCCTATTGCTAGCGGCTACGAGCAGTACTTC	CASSQGPIASGYEQYF	TRBV4-1	TRBJ2-7	.	TRBD2
TGCAGCGTTGCCCCCGGGTACAATGAGCAGTTCTTC	CSVAPGYNEQFF	TRBV29-1	TRBJ2-1	.	.
TGTGCCAGCAGTTTAGTCTCGCCAGGGGGACCCTACGAGCAGTACTTC	CASSLVSPGGPYEQYF	TRBV27	TRBJ2-7	.	TRBD1
TGTGCCACAACAAGGGACTTCAACACCGGGGAGCTGTTTTTT	CATTRDFNTGELFF	TRBV6-1	TRBJ2-2	.	.
TGTGCCAGCAAGTCCGGGACAGGGGGTTACGAGCAGTACTTC	CASKSGTGGYEQYF	TRBV5-6	TRBJ2-7	.	TRBD1
TGTGCCAGCAGACCTCCGGGACTAGCGGATTACGAGCAGTACTTC	CASRPPGLADYEQYF	TRBV6-1	TRBJ2-7	.	TRBD2
TGCAGCGTGTCCGGGACTAGCGCGAACACCGGGGAGCTGTTTTTT	CSVSGTSANTGELFF	TRBV29-1	TRBJ2-2	few	TRBD2
TGTGCCAGCAGTCCATCAACTGGGAGCTCCTACGAGCAGTACTTC	CASSPSTGSSYEQYF	TRBV6-2/TRBV6-3	TRBJ2-7	.	.
TGTGCCAGCAGCTTCGAACTAGCGTATCGTGGGGAGCTGTTTTTT	CASSFELAYRGELFF	TRBV7-9	TRBJ2-2	few	TRBD2
TGTGCCAGCAGTTTAGAAGGCGGGGCATTATACGAGCAGTACTTC	CASSLEGGALYEQYF	TRBV12-3/TRBV12-4	TRBJ2-7	many	.
TGTGCCACCAGTGATTTGGACGGGAGTCATGAGCAGTTCTTC	CATSDLDGSHEQFF	TRBV24-1	TRBJ2-1	many	.
TGTGCCACCAGTGATCGTCGTGAGCAGTTCTTC	CATSDRREQFF	TRBV24-1	TRBJ2-1	.	.
TGTGCCAGCAGCGGGAAAAGCGGGGGGGCCGGACAGACCCAGTACTTC	CASSGKSGGAGQTQYF	TRBV9	TRBJ2-5	.	TRBD2
TGCAGTGCTAGGAACAGGGGGAGCGGGGCCAACGTCCTGACTTTC	CSARNRGSGANVLTF	TRBV20-1	TRBJ2-6	few	TRBD1
TGTGCCAGCAGTGGGGGTTGGTTGAGCAATCAGCCCCAGCATTTT	CASSGGWLSNQPQHF	TRBV12-3/TRBV12-4	TRBJ1-5	many	.
TGTGCCAGCAGGCCGCCGGGACAGGGGAGTGAAAAACTGTTTTTT	CASRPPGQGSEKLFF	TRBV6-1	TRBJ1-4	few	TRBD1
TGCGCCAGCAGCCTCCTAACTAGCGGGACACGCACAGATACGCAGTATTTT	CASSLLTSGTRTDTQYF	TRBV5-1	TRBJ2-3	.	TRBD2